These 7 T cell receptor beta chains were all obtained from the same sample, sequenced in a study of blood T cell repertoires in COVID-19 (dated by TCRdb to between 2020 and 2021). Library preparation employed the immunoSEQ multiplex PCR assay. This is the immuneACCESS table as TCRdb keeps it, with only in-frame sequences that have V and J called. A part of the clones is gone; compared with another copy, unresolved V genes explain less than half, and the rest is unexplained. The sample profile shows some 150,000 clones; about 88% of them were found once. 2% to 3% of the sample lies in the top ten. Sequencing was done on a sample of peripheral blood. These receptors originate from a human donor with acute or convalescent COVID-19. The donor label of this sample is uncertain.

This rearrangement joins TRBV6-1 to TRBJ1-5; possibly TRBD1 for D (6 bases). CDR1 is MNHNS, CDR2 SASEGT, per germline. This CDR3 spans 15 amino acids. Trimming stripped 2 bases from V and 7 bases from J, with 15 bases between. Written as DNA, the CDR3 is TGTGCCAGCAGTGAAATACAGGGATCAAACCAGCCCCAGCATTTT. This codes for CASSEIQGSNQPQHF.

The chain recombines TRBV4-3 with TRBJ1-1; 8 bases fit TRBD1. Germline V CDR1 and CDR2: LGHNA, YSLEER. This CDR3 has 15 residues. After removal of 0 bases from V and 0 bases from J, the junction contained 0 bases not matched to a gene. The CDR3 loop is CASSQETGVNTEAFF. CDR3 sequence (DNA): TGCGCCAGCAGCCAAGAGACAGGGGTGAACACTGAAGCTTTCTTT.

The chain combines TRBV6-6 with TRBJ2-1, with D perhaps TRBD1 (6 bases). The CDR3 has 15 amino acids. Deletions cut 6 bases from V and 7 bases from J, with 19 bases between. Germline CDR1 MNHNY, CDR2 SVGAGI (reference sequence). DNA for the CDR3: TGTGCCAGCAGGAATACCCGGACAGTGCGGAATGAGCAGTTCTTC. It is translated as CASRNTRTVRNEQFF.

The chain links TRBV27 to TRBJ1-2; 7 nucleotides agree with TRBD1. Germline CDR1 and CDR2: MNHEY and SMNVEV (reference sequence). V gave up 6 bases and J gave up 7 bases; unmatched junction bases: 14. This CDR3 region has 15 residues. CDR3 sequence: CASSLIGPTGRGYTF. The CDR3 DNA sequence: TGTGCCAGCAGCCTTATTGGGCCGACAGGGCGTGGCTACACCTTC.

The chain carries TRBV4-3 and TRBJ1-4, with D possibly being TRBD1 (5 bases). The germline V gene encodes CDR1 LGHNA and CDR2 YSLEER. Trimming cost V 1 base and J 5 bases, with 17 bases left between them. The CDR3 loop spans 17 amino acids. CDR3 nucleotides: TGCGCCAGCAGCCAAGGGCAGGGTCTTGGGCGGAATGAAAAACTGTTTTTT. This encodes CASSQGQGLGRNEKLFF.

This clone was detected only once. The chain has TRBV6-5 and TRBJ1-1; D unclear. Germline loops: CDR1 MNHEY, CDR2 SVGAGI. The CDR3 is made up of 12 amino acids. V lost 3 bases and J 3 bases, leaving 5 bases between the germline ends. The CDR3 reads CASSYPDTEAFF. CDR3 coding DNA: TGTGCCAGCAGTTATCCGGACACTGAAGCTTTCTTT.

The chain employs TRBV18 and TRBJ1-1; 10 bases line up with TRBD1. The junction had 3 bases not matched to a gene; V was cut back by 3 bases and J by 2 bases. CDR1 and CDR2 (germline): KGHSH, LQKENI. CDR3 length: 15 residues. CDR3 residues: CASSPTGGSNTEAFF. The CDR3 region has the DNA TGTGCCAGCTCACCGACAGGGGGCTCAAACACTGAAGCTTTCTTT. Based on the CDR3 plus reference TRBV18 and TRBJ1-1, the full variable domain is NAGVMQNPRHLVRRRGQEARLRCSPMKGHSHVYWYRQLPEEGLKFMVYLQKENIIDESGMPKERFSAEFPKEGPSILRIQQVVRGDSAAYFCASSPTGGSNTEAFFGQGTRLTVV.